Listed here are 21 T cell receptor beta chains from one sample, sequenced in a study of cytomegalovirus exposure and HLA in healthy donors. The PCR contained 60 Vbeta and 13 Jbeta primers. Profiled with immunoSEQ multiplex PCR; TCRdb holds only in-frame clones, not every one. The sample holds some 130,000 clones, 66% seen once. The sequenced sample was PBMCs. The source of these receptors is a human donor in good health.

The genes are TRBV6-4 and TRBJ1-3; 7 bases map to TRBD1. Germline V gene lookup returns CDR1 MRHNA and CDR2 SNTAGT. Trimming removed 7 bases from V and 5 bases from J; junction bases left unmatched: 26. This CDR3 has 20 amino acids. The CDR3 sequence: CASNRCGKQGLGGYRNTIYF. The CDR3 DNA sequence: TGTGCCAGCAATAGGTGCGGTAAACAGGGGTTAGGCGGTTATAGAAACACCATATATTTT.

V gene TRBV9 combines with J gene TRBJ1-2; 7 positions agree with TRBD1. The junction had 12 bases not matched to a gene; V was cut back by 3 bases and J by 7 bases. The CDR3 totals 15 residues. CDR1 and CDR2 (germline): SGDLS, YYNGEE. CDR3 residues: CASSAITGAPGGYTF. CDR3 sequence (DNA): TGTGCCAGCAGCGCAATAACAGGGGCCCCGGGTGGCTACACCTTC.

The V and J genes are TRBV11-2 and TRBJ2-7; 12 bases are shared with TRBD2. CDR1 and CDR2 (germline): SGHAT, FQNNGV. The CDR3 loop spans 16 amino acids. After removal of 2 bases from V and 7 bases from J, the junction contained 9 bases not matched to a gene. CDR3 in DNA: TGTGCCAGCAGCTTATCCGGGGGGCTAGCGGGAGGGGAGCAGTACTTC. The encoded protein is CASSLSGGLAGGEQYF.

V is TRBV4-1 and J is TRBJ2-3, with a tentative D call TRBD1 (6 bases). Germline-derived CDR1 and CDR2 are MGHRA and YSYEKL. Trimming pared 2 bases from V and 2 bases from J, leaving 11 bases between. The CDR3 is 15 residues long. DNA for the CDR3: TGCGCCAGCAGCCAACAGACAGGAGTCACAGATACGCAGTATTTT. It yields the protein CASSQQTGVTDTQYF.

There are a few counts of this clone. The chain is built from TRBV2 and TRBJ2-7; 8 bases line up with TRBD2. The CDR3 runs to 13 residues. CDR1 and CDR2 (germline): SNHLY, FYNNEI. The V segment lost 6 bases and the J segment 7 bases; nucleotides outside the gene matches: 8. CDR3 coding DNA: TGTGCCAGCAGGCCGGGAGGGCCGGGAGAGCAGTACTTC. Translating it yields CASRPGGPGEQYF.

This chain joins TRBV9 and TRBJ2-3; D perhaps matches TRBD2 (6 bases). Germline CDR1 is SGDLS and CDR2 is YYNGEE. The CDR3 is 15 residues long. The V end lost 0 bases, the J end lost 2 bases, and 10 bases lay between the germline ends. The CDR3 sequence: CASSVELANTDTQYF. CDR3 nucleotide sequence: TGTGCCAGCAGCGTAGAACTAGCTAACACAGATACGCAGTATTTT.

The chain uses TRBV18 and TRBJ1-6; D not certain. Germline CDR1 reads KGHSH; CDR2 reads LQKENI. V was pared by 5 bases and J by 7 bases, with 9 bases between. This CDR3 is 13 amino acids long. The CDR3 region has the DNA TGTGCCAGCTCAGGCAGTCCCAATTCACCCCTCCACTTT. This translates into CASSGSPNSPLHF.

This clone turned up a few times. This rearrangement joins TRBV7-9 to TRBJ2-3, with TRBD2 matching 8 bases. The CDR3 totals 16 residues. Germline V gene sequence: CDR1 SEHNR, CDR2 FQNEAQ (reference sequence). With 5 bases clipped from V and 0 bases from J, the junction kept 7 bases outside the gene matches. CDR3 DNA sequence: TGTGCCAGCAGCCCGAGAGCGGGAGCTAGCACAGATACGCAGTATTTT. This codes for CASSPRAGASTDTQYF.

The J gene is TRBJ1-3, the V gene TRBV7-8; D unresolved. CDR1 is SGHVS, CDR2 FQNEAQ, per germline. V lost 3 bases to trimming and J lost 2 bases, with 11 bases between them. The CDR3 contains 15 residues. CDR3 nucleotides: TGTGCCAGCAGCTTTGACCGGGGTGCTGGAAACACCATATATTTT. Its protein is CASSFDRGAGNTIYF.

The V call is TRBV9, the J call TRBJ1-1; 7 bases are shared with TRBD1. This CDR3 contains 15 residues. V shed 3 bases, J shed 2 bases, and the junction held 7 bases outside the gene matches. CDR1 is SGDLS, CDR2 YYNGEE, per germline. CDR3 region: CASSASGGRNTEAFF. CDR3 bases: TGTGCCAGCAGCGCGTCAGGGGGAAGAAACACTGAAGCTTTCTTT.

The chain is built from TRBV6-1 and TRBJ2-1, with TRBD2 matching over 9 bases. The trim removed 3 bases at V and 4 bases at J, leaving 4 bases unmatched. There are 15 residues in the CDR3. Germline CDR1 reads MNHNS; CDR2 reads SASEGT. The CDR3 loop reads CASSDRLAGYNEQFF. In DNA form, the CDR3 reads TGTGCCAGCAGTGATCGGCTAGCGGGGTACAATGAGCAGTTCTTC.

This chain connects TRBV7-8 to TRBJ2-1, with D hard to call. The germline gives CDR1 SGHVS, CDR2 FQNEAQ. This CDR3 is 13 amino acids long. V was shortened by 3 bases and J by 4 bases, with 7 bases between the two germline ends. The CDR3 protein is CASSLSSYNEQFF. The CDR3, as DNA: TGTGCCAGCAGCTTGAGTTCGTACAATGAGCAGTTCTTC.

This CDR3 is CASSLELTSGRAHNEQFF. The CDR3 DNA sequence: TGCGCCAGCAGCTTGGAGCTGACTAGCGGGAGGGCACACAATGAGCAGTTCTTC. This chain joins TRBV5-1 and TRBJ2-1, with TRBD2 matching over 14 bases. The CDR3 covers 18 residues. Looked up from germline, CDR1 is SGHRS and CDR2 is YFSETQ. The trim removed 0 bases at V and 5 bases at J, leaving 7 bases unmatched.

This chain links TRBV6-5 with TRBJ2-7, with TRBD1 identical over 9 bases. V lost 6 bases and J lost 6; bases outside the gene matches: 9. CDR1 MNHEY and CDR2 SVGAGI come from the germline V gene. The CDR3 length is 14 residues. The CDR3 region is CASSQGGTGTEQYF. The CDR3 coding sequence is TGTGCCAGCAGCCAAGGGGGGACAGGGACCGAGCAGTACTTC.

This clone was counted only a few times. The genes are TRBV9 and TRBJ2-6, with 11 positions matching TRBD1. Germline assignment: CDR1 SGDLS and CDR2 YYNGEE. The length of the CDR3 is 17 residues. V trimming: 3 bases; J trimming: 0 bases; junction bases outside the gene matches: 2. The CDR3 nucleotides read TGTGCCAGCAGCGGCGGGACAGGGGGCTCTGGGGCCAACGTCCTGACTTTC. Amino acids: CASSGGTGGSGANVLTF.

The chain combines TRBV28 with TRBJ1-5; D is ambiguous. Trimming took 1 base from V and 1 from J, leaving 8 bases between them. Germline loops: CDR1 MDHEN, CDR2 SYDVKM. The CDR3 spans 15 residues. The CDR3 loop is CASSLSSGSNQPQHF. The CDR3, as DNA: TGTGCCAGCAGTTTATCCTCAGGCAGCAATCAGCCCCAGCATTTT.

The chain uses TRBV9 and TRBJ1-5; no clear D. Trimming took off 0 bases at V and 3 bases at J, with 7 bases between the two ends. Germline V gene lookup returns CDR1 SGDLS and CDR2 YYNGEE. The CDR3 has 14 residues. CDR3 region: CASSVGGSNQPQHF. The CDR3 DNA follows: TGTGCCAGCAGCGTAGGAGGGTCCAATCAGCCCCAGCATTTT.

V gene TRBV27 combines with J gene TRBJ2-5; 8 nucleotides line up with TRBD1. Losses at the gene ends were 6 bases for V and 5 bases for J; bases not matched to a gene: 5. Germline values: CDR1 MNHEY, CDR2 SMNVEV (reference sequence). The CDR3 contains 13 residues. Here the CDR3 reads CASRQGAVETQYF. The CDR3 DNA follows: TGTGCCAGCAGGCAGGGGGCGGTGGAGACCCAGTACTTC.

V gene TRBV11-2 combines with J gene TRBJ2-7, with 12 bases aligning to TRBD1. The V gene end was trimmed by 5 bases and the J gene end by 5 bases; junction bases not matched to a gene: 4. This CDR3 region has 14 residues. The germline V gene encodes CDR1 SGHAT and CDR2 FQNNGV. The CDR3 region has the DNA TGTGCCAGCAGCCCCGGGACAGGGGGCAACGAGCAGTACTTC. Protein: CASSPGTGGNEQYF. Using reference TRBV11-2 and TRBJ2-7 for the parts outside the CDR3, the full variable domain is EAGVAQSPRYKIIEKRQSVAFWCNPISGHATLYWYQQILGQGPKLLIQFQNNGVVDDSQLPKDRFSAERLKGVDSTLKIQPAKLEDSAVYLCASSPGTGGNEQYFGPGTRLTVT.

This rearrangement joins TRBV14 to TRBJ2-3, with D hard to call. In germline, CDR1 is SGHDN, CDR2 FVKESK. The CDR3 totals 14 residues. Trimming left V 1 base short and J 7 bases short, with 12 bases between. CDR3 sequence (DNA): TGTGCCAGCAGCCAAGGAGGTCGGCTCCATACGCAGTATTTT. This sequence encodes CASSQGGRLHTQYF.

This clone was detected once. The V gene is TRBV13, the J gene TRBJ2-7; 9 nucleotides match TRBD2. CDR3 size: 15 residues. The ends lost 0 bases at V and 6 bases at J; junction bases unmatched: 6. Germline-derived CDR1 and CDR2 are PRHDT and FYEKMQ (reference sequence). CDR3 in DNA: TGTGCCAGCAGCTTAGGTTTAGCGGGAGTGGCCGAGCAGTACTTC. Amino acid sequence: CASSLGLAGVAEQYF.